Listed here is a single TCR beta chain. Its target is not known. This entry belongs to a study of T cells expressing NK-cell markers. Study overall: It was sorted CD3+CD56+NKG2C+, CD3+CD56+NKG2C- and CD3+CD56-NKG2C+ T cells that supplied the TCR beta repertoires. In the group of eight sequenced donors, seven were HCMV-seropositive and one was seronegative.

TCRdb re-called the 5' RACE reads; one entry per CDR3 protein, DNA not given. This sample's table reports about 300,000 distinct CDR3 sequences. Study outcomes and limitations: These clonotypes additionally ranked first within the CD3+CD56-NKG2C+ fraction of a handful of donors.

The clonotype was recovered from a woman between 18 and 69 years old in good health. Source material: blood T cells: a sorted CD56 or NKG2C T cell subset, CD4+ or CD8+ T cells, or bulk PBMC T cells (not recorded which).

Here the CDR3 reads CASNLEAYEQYF. V is TRBV7-9 and J is TRBJ2-7. CDR1 and CDR2 from the germline V gene are SEHNR and FQNEAQ (reference sequence). The length of the CDR3 is 12 residues.